Listed below are T cell receptor beta chains from one sample, sequenced in a study of blood T cell repertoires in COVID-19. Libraries were prepared by immunoSEQ multiplex PCR; TCRdb keeps only in-frame clonotypes and omits some of them. The table lists 140,000 to 150,000 clones, roughly nine tenths of them singletons. The sample was peripheral blood. Every receptor here comes from a young man with COVID-19, enrolled during active disease. Both conserved end residues are part of each CDR3. A D gene is named only where the DNA matches it firmly. Clone size is shown for a subset of rows, as once, few, many or a class of expanded clone.

TRBV19,-,TRBD1,TRBJ1-1,CASERGLPNTEAFF,TGTGCCAGTGAAAGGGGGCTCCCGAACACTGAAGCTTTCTTT
TRBV4-1,-,-,TRBJ2-3,CASSQDSAASADTQYF,TGCGCCAGCAGCCAAGATTCGGCAGCGTCGGCAGATACGCAGTATTTT
TRBV3-1/TRBV3-2,-,TRBD1,TRBJ2-7,CASSQDGAGGLGQYF,TGTGCCAGCAGCCAAGATGGGGCAGGGGGCCTAGGGCAGTACTTC
TRBV7-2,-,-,TRBJ2-7,CASSRSGGPVYEQYF,TGTGCCAGCAGCCGGTCGGGGGGCCCTGTCTACGAGCAGTACTTC
TRBV28,once,-,TRBJ2-5,CASSAVGEWETQYF,TGTGCCAGCAGCGCTGTCGGGGAGTGGGAGACCCAGTACTTC
TRBV28,-,-,TRBJ1-4,CASSLWAGDEKLLF,TGTGCCAGCAGTTTATGGGCGGGAGATGAAAAACTGCTTTTT
TRBV6-5,-,-,TRBJ2-3,CASSYESDTDTQYF,TGTGCCAGCAGTTACGAGTCCGACACAGATACGCAGTATTTT
TRBV4-2,-,TRBD1,TRBJ1-2,CASSQRGDRDTYGYTF,TGTGCCAGCAGCCAACGAGGGGACAGGGACACCTATGGCTACACCTTC
TRBV2,-,-,TRBJ2-5,CASSYSTDGGRETQYF,TGTGCCAGCAGTTACTCGACAGATGGTGGGAGGGAGACCCAGTACTTC
TRBV28,once,-,TRBJ2-7,CASRPMDIPYEQYF,TGTGCCAGCAGGCCGATGGACATCCCGTACGAGCAGTACTTC
TRBV28,-,TRBD2,TRBJ2-1,CASSSGLADEQFF,TGTGCCAGCAGCTCTGGACTAGCGGATGAGCAGTTCTTC
TRBV27,-,TRBD2,TRBJ2-1,CASTSRGGRGDEQFF,TGTGCCAGCACCTCGAGGGGCGGGAGAGGTGATGAGCAGTTCTTC
TRBV19,-,-,TRBJ1-5,CASRLAGLQRQPQHF,TGTGCCAGTAGATTAGCGGGGCTGCAGCGACAGCCCCAGCATTTT
TRBV13,-,TRBD1,TRBJ1-4,CASSSYRGLGEKLLF,TGTGCCAGCAGCAGCTACAGGGGTCTCGGTGAAAAACTGCTTTTT
TRBV21-1,-,-,TRBJ2-7,CASNEDRAEEYEQYF,TGTGCCAGCAACGAGGACAGGGCTGAGGAGTACGAGCAGTACTTC
TRBV19,-,-,TRBJ2-7,CASSIYAGSSYEQYF,TGTGCCAGTAGTATCTATGCAGGGTCAAGCTACGAGCAGTACTTC
TRBV29-1,once,TRBD1,TRBJ2-6,CSVGDRGLFGANVLTF,TGCAGCGTCGGCGACAGGGGGTTGTTTGGGGCCAACGTCCTGACTTTC
TRBV25-1,-,TRBD2,TRBJ2-7,CASSPIRGGRYEQYF,TGTGCCAGCAGTCCCATTAGGGGCGGGAGGTACGAGCAGTACTTC
TRBV4-3,-,TRBD2,TRBJ2-1,CASSQQPGLAVYNEQFF,TGCGCCAGCAGCCAACAACCGGGACTAGCGGTATACAATGAGCAGTTCTTC
TRBV3-1/TRBV3-2,few,TRBD1,TRBJ2-7,CASSQGQRKSYEQYF,TGTGCCAGCAGCCAGGGACAGCGAAAATCCTACGAGCAGTACTTC
TRBV6-4,-,TRBD1,TRBJ2-1,CASSDSDRGNEQFF,TGTGCCAGCAGTGACTCTGACAGGGGAAATGAGCAGTTCTTC
TRBV28,once,-,TRBJ2-4,CASSSPLRAKNIQYF,TGTGCCAGCAGTTCACCATTGCGTGCCAAAAACATTCAGTACTTC
TRBV10-1,-,TRBD1,TRBJ2-7,CASSYSRDRGLSEQYF,TGCGCCAGCAGTTACTCCCGGGACAGGGGGTTATCCGAGCAGTACTTC
TRBV5-6,-,TRBD1,TRBJ1-5,CASSVTGGLGPQHF,TGTGCCAGCAGCGTGACAGGGGGCTTGGGGCCCCAGCATTTT
TRBV19,-,TRBD1,TRBJ2-1,CASSGGTGQVFF,TGTGCCAGTAGTGGAGGGACAGGTCAGGTATTCTTC
TRBV7-8,-,-,TRBJ2-2,CASSFSGVAGELFF,TGTGCCAGCAGCTTTTCCGGGGTCGCCGGGGAGCTGTTTTTT
TRBV6-6,-,-,TRBJ2-3,CASRRLADSTDTQYF,TGTGCCAGCAGACGCCTAGCTGACAGCACAGATACGCAGTATTTT
TRBV5-4,-,TRBD2,TRBJ2-1,CASSPYGLAGYNEQFF,TGTGCCAGCAGCCCCTACGGTCTAGCGGGATACAATGAGCAGTTCTTC
TRBV28,few,TRBD1,TRBJ2-7,CASLLQGEQYF,TGTGCCAGCCTCCTACAGGGGGAGCAGTACTTC
TRBV7-2,-,-,TRBJ2-7,CASSLFWQASYEQYF,TGTGCCAGCAGCTTATTTTGGCAGGCGAGCTACGAGCAGTACTTC
TRBV9,-,TRBD2,TRBJ2-2,CASSVVAGGTGELFF,TGTGCCAGCAGCGTAGTAGCGGGAGGCACCGGGGAGCTGTTTTTT
TRBV13,-,TRBD2,TRBJ2-4,CASSRGLAGLGSIQYF,TGTGCCAGCAGCAGGGGACTAGCGGGACTGGGTAGCATTCAGTACTTC
TRBV5-8,-,-,TRBJ2-2,CASSRGAGSLPGELFF,TGTGCCAGCAGCCGGGGGGCAGGGTCGCTGCCCGGGGAGCTGTTTTTT
TRBV14,-,TRBD1,TRBJ1-2,CASSQTPWTGSHGYTF,TGTGCCAGCAGCCAAACCCCTTGGACAGGGTCACATGGCTACACCTTC
TRBV19,-,-,TRBJ1-1,CASPRAITFRRVNTEAFF,TGTGCCAGTCCCAGGGCCATAACCTTTAGGAGGGTGAACACTGAAGCTTTCTTT
TRBV11-2,-,-,TRBJ2-3,CASSAVTDTQYF,TGTGCCAGCAGCGCAGTCACAGATACGCAGTATTTT
TRBV2,-,-,TRBJ2-3,CASRRGIDTQYF,TGTGCCAGCAGAAGAGGCATCGATACGCAGTATTTT